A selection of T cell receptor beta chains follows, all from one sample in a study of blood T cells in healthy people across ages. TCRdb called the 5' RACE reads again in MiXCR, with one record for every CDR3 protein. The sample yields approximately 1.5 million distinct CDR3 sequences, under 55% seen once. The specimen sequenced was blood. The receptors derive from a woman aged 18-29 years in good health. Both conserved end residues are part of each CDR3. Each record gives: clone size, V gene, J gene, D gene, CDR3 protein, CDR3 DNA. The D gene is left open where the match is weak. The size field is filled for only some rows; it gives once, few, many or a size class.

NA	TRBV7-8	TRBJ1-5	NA	CASSSFPTINQPQHF	TGTGCCAGCAGCTCCTTCCCCACAATAAATCAGCCCCAGCATTTT
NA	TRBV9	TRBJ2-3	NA	CASSVVGVTDTQYF	TGTGCCAGCAGCGTAGTGGGGGTCACAGATACGCAGTATTTT
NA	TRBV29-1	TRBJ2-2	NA	CSVDHAGELFF	TGCAGCGTTGACCACGCCGGGGAGCTGTTTTTT
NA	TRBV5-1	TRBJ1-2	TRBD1	CASSSQQGTDGYTF	TGCGCCAGCAGCTCCCAGCAAGGGACAGATGGCTACACCTTC
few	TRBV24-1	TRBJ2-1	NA	CATVGRSYNEQFF	TGTGCCACCGTAGGGAGGTCCTACAATGAGCAGTTCTTC
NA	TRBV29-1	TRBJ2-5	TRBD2	CSAGTSGILDEQYF	TGCAGCGCCGGGACTAGCGGGATCCTTGATGAGCAGTACTTC
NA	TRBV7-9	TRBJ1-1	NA	CASNLGRPEAFF	TGTGCCAGCAACTTAGGAAGACCTGAAGCTTTCTTT
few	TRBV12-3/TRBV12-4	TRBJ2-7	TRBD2	CASRSSGSNEQYF	TGTGCCAGCAGAAGTAGCGGGAGCAACGAGCAGTACTTC
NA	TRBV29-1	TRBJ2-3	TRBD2	CSVASGADTQYF	TGCAGCGTTGCTAGCGGAGCAGATACGCAGTATTTT
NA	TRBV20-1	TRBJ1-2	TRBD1	CSGGTDVYGYTF	TGCAGTGGCGGGACAGACGTCTATGGCTACACCTTC
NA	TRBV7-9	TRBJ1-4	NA	CASSLLGASNEKLFF	TGTGCCAGCAGTCTCCTGGGGGCCTCTAATGAAAAACTGTTTTTT
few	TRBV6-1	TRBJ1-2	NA	CASSEVSGRGYTF	TGTGCCAGCAGTGAAGTTTCAGGCCGGGGCTACACCTTC
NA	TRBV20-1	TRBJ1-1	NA	CSARPDPNTEAFF	TGCAGTGCTAGACCCGACCCTAACACTGAAGCTTTCTTT
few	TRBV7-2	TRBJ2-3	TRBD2	CASSLALAAARTQYF	TGTGCCAGCAGCTTAGCACTAGCGGCGGCTCGGACGCAGTATTTT
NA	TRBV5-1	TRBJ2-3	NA	CASSSLITDTQYF	TGCGCCAGCAGCTCCCTCATCACAGATACGCAGTATTTT
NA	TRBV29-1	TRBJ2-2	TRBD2	CSVLGLAVGTGELFF	TGCAGCGTTCTGGGACTAGCGGTGGGCACCGGGGAGCTGTTTTTT
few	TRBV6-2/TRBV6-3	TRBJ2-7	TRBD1	CASSYEGQIYEQYF	TGTGCCAGCAGTTACGAGGGACAGATTTACGAGCAGTACTTC
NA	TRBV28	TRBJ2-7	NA	CASSILRGEQYF	TGTGCCAGCAGTATCCTCCGGGGGGAGCAGTACTTC
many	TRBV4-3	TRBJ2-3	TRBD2	CASSPTIPSGSEGTQYF	TGCGCCAGCAGCCCAACTATACCTAGCGGGAGTGAGGGTACGCAGTATTTT
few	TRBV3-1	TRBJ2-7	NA	CASSTGQHSYEQYF	TGTGCCAGCAGCACAGGACAGCACTCCTACGAGCAGTACTTC
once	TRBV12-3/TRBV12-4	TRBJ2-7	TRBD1	CASSDRGPTYEQYF	TGTGCCAGCAGTGACAGGGGGCCAACCTACGAGCAGTACTTC
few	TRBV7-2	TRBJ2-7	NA	CASSSGWTAYEQYF	TGTGCCAGCAGTTCAGGGTGGACCGCCTACGAGCAGTACTTC